Below, 9 T cell receptor beta chains from the same sample are listed, as sequenced in a study of T cell repertoires in cytomegalovirus infection. TCRdb recomputed calls from the reads with MiXCR, one row per CDR3 protein. This table holds about 740,000 distinct CDR3 sequences, 33% found once. Their specific antigens are unknown. The starting material was cultured PBMCs, obtained from culture after CMV antigen stimulation. The receptors shown here come from a human donor in good health (CMV status not recorded). Some clones in this sample may be carry-over from other donors' samples.

This clonotype was counted a few times. V gene TRBV5-1 combines with J gene TRBJ1-1; possibly TRBD1 for D (5 bases). Trimming removed 4 bases at V and 5 bases at J, with 15 bases between. CDR3 length: 14 amino acids. Germline V gene lookup returns CDR1 SGHRS and CDR2 YFSETQ. The CDR3 nucleotides read TGCGCCAGCAGCCCCGCTTACGGGACGACTGAAGCTTTCTTT. Its protein product is CASSPAYGTTEAFF. The whole variable domain, filled in from reference TRBV5-1 and TRBJ1-1, reads KAGVTQTPRYLIKTRGQQVTLSCSPISGHRSVSWYQQTPGQGLQFLFEYFSETQRNKGNFPGRFSGRQFSNSRSEMNVSTLELGDSALYLCASSPAYGTTEAFFGQGTRLTVV.

In this sample, this clonotype turned up a few times. The rearrangement uses TRBV28 and TRBJ2-5; TRBD1 is a possible D gene (5 bases). Trimming removed 2 bases from V and 7 bases from J, with 8 bases in between. The CDR3 has 12 amino acids. Germline V lookup: CDR1 MDHEN, CDR2 SYDVKM. CDR3 protein: CASSLRQMTQYF. Written as DNA, the CDR3 is TGTGCCAGCAGTTTAAGACAGATGACCCAGTACTTC.

Ten or more counts support this clonotype. The V and J genes are TRBV7-2 and TRBJ1-2; a possible D gene is TRBD1 (6 bases). Trimming left V 5 bases short and J 4 bases short, with 23 bases between. CDR3 length: 17 amino acids. Germline V lookup: CDR1 SGHTA, CDR2 FQGNSA. The CDR3, as DNA: TGTGCCAGCAGCGACGCCCGAGGGGGGCGGAGCGGCTATGGCTACACCTTC. The encoded protein is CASSDARGGRSGYGYTF.

V usage is TRBV18 and J usage is TRBJ1-1; D not certain. From germline, CDR1 is KGHSH and CDR2 LQKENI. This CDR3 has 14 residues. V gave up 1 base and J gave up 0 bases, with 6 bases separating them. CDR3 in DNA: TGTGCCAGCTCACCACTTTTTGTGAACACTGAAGCTTTCTTT. This encodes CASSPLFVNTEAFF.

The V call is TRBV28, the J call TRBJ1-5; D gene uncertain. The length of the CDR3 is 14 residues. Germline V gene sequence: CDR1 MDHEN, CDR2 SYDVKM. V dropped 1 base and J dropped 9 bases, with 13 bases sitting between them. CDR3 DNA: TGTGCCAGCAGTTTATTAGCGGGAATCAGGCCCCAGCATTTT. Translating it yields CASSLLAGIRPQHF.

This clonotype was seen a handful of times. V and J are TRBV20-1 and TRBJ1-5; D perhaps matches TRBD1 (5 bases). Germline V gene lookup returns CDR1 DFQATT and CDR2 SNEGSKA (reference sequence). This CDR3 has 14 residues. V gave up 6 bases and J gave up 5 bases, with 17 bases separating them. CDR3: CSATPGTGDQPQHF. CDR3 DNA sequence: TGCAGTGCAACCCCCGGGACCGGGGATCAGCCCCAGCATTTT.

The V and J genes are TRBV7-2 and TRBJ2-2, with TRBD1 identical over 9 bases. The CDR3 extends over 17 amino acids. With V trimmed by 5 bases and J by 4 bases, 11 bases remained unmatched. The V gene's germline CDR1 is SGHTA and CDR2 FQGNSA. The CDR3 reads CASSVNRDRVFTGELFF. For the CDR3, the DNA is TGTGCCAGCAGCGTTAACCGGGACAGGGTGTTCACCGGGGAGCTGTTTTTT.

The chain joins TRBV19 to TRBJ1-1; possible D gene TRBD1, 6 bases. The germline gives CDR1 LNHDA, CDR2 SQIVND (reference sequence). V lost 6 bases and J lost 1, with 15 bases in between. The CDR3 length is 15 residues. The CDR3: CASSTGTISNTEAFF. The CDR3 DNA reads TGTGCCAGTAGCACCGGGACAATATCGAACACTGAAGCTTTCTTT.

V and J are TRBV6-4 and TRBJ2-1; D is undetermined. The CDR3 has 11 residues. From germline, CDR1 is MRHNA and CDR2 SNTAGT. The germline V and J ends were trimmed by 2 bases and 8 bases, with 4 bases remaining between them. The DNA of the CDR3 is TGTGCCAGCAGTGACGGGGATGAGCAGTTCTTC. Its translation: CASSDGDEQFF.